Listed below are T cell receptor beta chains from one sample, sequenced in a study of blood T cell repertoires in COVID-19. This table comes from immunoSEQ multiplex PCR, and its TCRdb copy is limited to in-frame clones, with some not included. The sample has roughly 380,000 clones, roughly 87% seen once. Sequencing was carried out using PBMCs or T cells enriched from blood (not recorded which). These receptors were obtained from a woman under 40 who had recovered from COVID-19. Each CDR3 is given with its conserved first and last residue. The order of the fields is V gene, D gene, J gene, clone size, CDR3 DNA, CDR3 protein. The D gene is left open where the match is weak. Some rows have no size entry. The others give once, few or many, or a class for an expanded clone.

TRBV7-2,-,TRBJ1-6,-,TGTGCCAGCAGCTCCCTGGGGGGGGCGCTCAATTCACCCCTCCACTTT,CASSSLGGALNSPLHF
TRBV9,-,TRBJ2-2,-,TGTGCCAGCAGCGTAGGCGGTCTTGACACCGGGGAGCTGTTTTTT,CASSVGGLDTGELFF
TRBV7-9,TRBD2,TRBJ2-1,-,TGTGCCAGCAGCTTACTGATAGCGGGCTACAATGAGCAGTTCTTC,CASSLLIAGYNEQFF
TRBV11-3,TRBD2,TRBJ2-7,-,TGTGCCAGCAGCTTCGTGCTAGCGGGGGACTCCTACGAGCAGTACTTC,CASSFVLAGDSYEQYF
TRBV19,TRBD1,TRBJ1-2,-,TGTGCCAGTGCTACCGCGGGGACAGCTAACTATGGCTACACCTTC,CASATAGTANYGYTF
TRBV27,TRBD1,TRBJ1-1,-,TGTGCCAGCACGGACAGGGGAATTTTGAGCACTGAAGCTTTCTTT,CASTDRGILSTEAFF
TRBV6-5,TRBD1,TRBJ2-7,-,TGTGCCAGCAGTTATCCGGGACAGGCCTCCTACGAGCAGTACTTC,CASSYPGQASYEQYF
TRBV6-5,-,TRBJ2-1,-,TGTGCCAGCAGATCGAACAGGGCCCTTTACAATGAGCAGTTCTTC,CASRSNRALYNEQFF
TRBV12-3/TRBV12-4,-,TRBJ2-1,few,TGTGCCAGCAGCCCCGCGGTCTACAATGAGCAGTTCTTC,CASSPAVYNEQFF
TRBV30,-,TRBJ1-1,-,TGTGCCTGGAGTGTAGACAGAGCCGAGGCTTTCTTT,CAWSVDRAEAFF
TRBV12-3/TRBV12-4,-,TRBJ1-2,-,TGTGCCAGCAGTGAGGGGGTGGACTATGGCTACACCTTC,CASSEGVDYGYTF
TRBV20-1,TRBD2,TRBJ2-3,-,TGCAGTGCTAGTGGAGCGGGGGCCTACACAGATACGCAGTATTTT,CSASGAGAYTDTQYF
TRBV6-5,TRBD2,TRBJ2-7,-,TGTGCCAGCAGTTACTCGACTAGCGGCTACGAGCAGTACTTC,CASSYSTSGYEQYF
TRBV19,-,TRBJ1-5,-,TGTGCCAGTAGTATGCAAGGGGCGAGCAATCAGCCCCAGCATTTT,CASSMQGASNQPQHF
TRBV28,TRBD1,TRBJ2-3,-,TGTGCCAGCAGCTCACAGGGGGCTGGAACAGATACGCAGTATTTT,CASSSQGAGTDTQYF
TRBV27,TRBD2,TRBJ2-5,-,TGTGCCAGCAGTTCGGACCCCCCGGGACTAGCTGCGACCCAGTACTTC,CASSSDPPGLAATQYF
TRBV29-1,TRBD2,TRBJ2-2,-,TGCAGCGCCGGACTAGCGGAGGAGAACACCGGGGAGCTGTTTTTT,CSAGLAEENTGELFF
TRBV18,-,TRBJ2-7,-,TGTGCCAGCTCATGGCAGGATAAACTTTACGAGCAGTACTTC,CASSWQDKLYEQYF
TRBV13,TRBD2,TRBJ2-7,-,TGTGCCAGCAGCTTAGGACCGGGACTAGACTACGAGCAGTACTTC,CASSLGPGLDYEQYF
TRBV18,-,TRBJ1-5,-,TGTGCCAGCTCACCATACACGAATCAGCCCCAGCATTTT,CASSPYTNQPQHF
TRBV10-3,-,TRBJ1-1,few,TGTGCCATCAGAGACAGGCCTAACACTGAAGCTTTCTTT,CAIRDRPNTEAFF
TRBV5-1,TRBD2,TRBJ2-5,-,TGCGCCAGCAGCTCGGGACTAGCGGGAGGTAGAGGAGAGACCCAGTACTTC,CASSSGLAGGRGETQYF
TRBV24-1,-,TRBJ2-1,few,TGTGCCACCAGTGATTCAGGGGTATCATACAATGAGCAGTTCTTC,CATSDSGVSYNEQFF
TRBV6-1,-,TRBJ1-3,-,TGTGCCAGCAGTGAAGGAGGGAGTGGAAACACCATATATTTT,CASSEGGSGNTIYF
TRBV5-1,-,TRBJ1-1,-,TGCGCCAGCAGCTTGGGTCTCGACGGGAGGGAAGCTTTCTTT,CASSLGLDGREAFF
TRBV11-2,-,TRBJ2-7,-,TGTGCCAGCAGCCTCCTAGCGCCGTACGAGCAGTACTTC,CASSLLAPYEQYF
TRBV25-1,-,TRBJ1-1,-,TGTGCCAGCAGTGAATTGGGGCTTGAAGCTTTCTTT,CASSELGLEAFF
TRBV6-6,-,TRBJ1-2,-,TGTGCCAGCGCGCGTTGGGAGGGGTCGGCAAACTATGGCTACACCTTC,CASARWEGSANYGYTF
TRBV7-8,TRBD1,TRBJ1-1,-,TGTGCCAGCAGCTTAGAGGAGGCAGGGGGCACTGAAGCTTTCTTT,CASSLEEAGGTEAFF
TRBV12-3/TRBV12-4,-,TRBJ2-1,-,TGTGCCAGCTTTTCGGGCTCCTACAATGAGCAGTTCTTC,CASFSGSYNEQFF
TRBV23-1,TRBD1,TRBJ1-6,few,TGCGCCAGCAGTCAATCGGAGCAGGGGGCGGGTTCACCCCTCCACTTT,CASSQSEQGAGSPLHF
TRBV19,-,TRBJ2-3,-,TGTGCCAGTAGTATCGGTTGGACGGGTTTTCGGGGAGCAGATACGCAGTATTTT,CASSIGWTGFRGADTQYF
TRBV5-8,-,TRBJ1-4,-,TGTGCCAGCAGCCGACAGGTCGCAACTAATGAAAAACTGTTTTTT,CASSRQVATNEKLFF
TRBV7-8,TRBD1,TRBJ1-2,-,TGTGCCAGCAGCTTAGAGTTGGAGGGGGCGGGCTATGGCTACACCTTC,CASSLELEGAGYGYTF
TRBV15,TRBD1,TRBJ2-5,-,TGTGCCACCAGCAGAGTGACAGGGTCACAAGAGACCCAGTACTTC,CATSRVTGSQETQYF